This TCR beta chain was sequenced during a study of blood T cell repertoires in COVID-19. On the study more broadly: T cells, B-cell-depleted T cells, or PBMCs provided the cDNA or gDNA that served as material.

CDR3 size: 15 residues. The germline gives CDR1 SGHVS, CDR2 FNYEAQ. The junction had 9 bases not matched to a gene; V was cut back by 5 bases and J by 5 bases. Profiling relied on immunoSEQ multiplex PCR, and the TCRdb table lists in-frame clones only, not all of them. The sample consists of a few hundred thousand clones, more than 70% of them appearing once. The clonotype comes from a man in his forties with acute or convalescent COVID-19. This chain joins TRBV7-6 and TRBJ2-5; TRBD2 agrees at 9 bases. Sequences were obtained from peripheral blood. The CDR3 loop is CASSPAGGPSETQYF. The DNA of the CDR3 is TGTGCCAGCAGCCCTGCGGGGGGGCCGTCGGAGACCCAGTACTTC.